The 26 T cell receptor beta chains presented below share a single source sample, sequenced in a study of T cell changes during pregnancy in multiple sclerosis. TCRdb keeps only in-frame clones here, not all; method: immunoSEQ multiplex PCR. The sample lists more than 40,000 clones; 89% were seen once. Sequencing was performed on CD4+ T cells from peripheral blood mononuclear cells, taken in the first trimester of pregnancy. Receptors were obtained from a female donor with multiple sclerosis, enrolled in a pregnancy study.

This rearrangement joins TRBV6-6 to TRBJ2-2; D unresolved. This CDR3 is built from 12 residues. The germline CDR1 and CDR2 sequences are MNHNY and SVGAGI (reference sequence). V was pared by 7 bases and J by 6 bases, with 9 bases between. The CDR3 sequence: CASIPGPGELFF. In nucleotides, the CDR3 is TGTGCCAGCATCCCAGGTCCCGGGGAGCTGTTTTTT.

The V gene is TRBV27, the J gene TRBJ1-1; no clear D gene. Germline CDR1 is MNHEY and CDR2 is SMNVEV (reference sequence). The germline V and J ends were trimmed by 8 bases and 7 bases, with 2 bases remaining between them. The length of the CDR3 is 8 residues. This CDR3 reads CASYEAFF. The CDR3, as DNA: TGTGCCAGCTATGAAGCTTTCTTT.

The rearrangement joins TRBV18 to TRBJ2-5, with TRBD1 as a possible D gene (6 bases). In germline, CDR1 is KGHSH, CDR2 LQKENI. The CDR3 is 16 amino acids. Trimming took 2 bases from V and 5 from J, leaving 18 bases between them. CDR3 protein: CASSPEDVQGWETQYF. DNA of the CDR3: TGTGCCAGCTCACCAGAGGACGTACAGGGATGGGAGACCCAGTACTTC.

The chain has TRBV7-2 and TRBJ2-1, with 13 bases matching TRBD2. The CDR3 length is 19 residues. Losses at the gene ends were 6 bases for V and 7 bases for J; bases not matched to a gene: 18. Germline lookup yields CDR1 SGHTA and CDR2 FQGNSA. DNA of the CDR3: TGTGCCAGCAGGGATCCCCTCACTAGCGGGAGGGCTGGGGGGAATGAGCAGTTCTTC. Translated: CASRDPLTSGRAGGNEQFF. The full variable domain, its missing parts supplied by reference TRBV7-2 and TRBJ2-1, is GAGVSQSPSNKVTEKGKDVELRCDPISGHTALYWYRQSLGQGLEFLIYFQGNSAPDKSGLPSDRFSAERTGGSVSTLTIQRTQQEDSAVYLCASRDPLTSGRAGGNEQFFGPGTRLTVL.

The rearrangement uses TRBV7-2 and TRBJ2-3; D remains unclear. CDR1 and CDR2 (germline): SGHTA, FQGNSA. The germline V and J ends were trimmed by 2 bases and 0 bases, with 9 bases remaining between them. This CDR3 comprises 15 residues. CDR3 nucleotide sequence: TGTGCCAGCAGCTTATATCCTGTAAGCACAGATACGCAGTATTTT. Its protein is CASSLYPVSTDTQYF.

The chain employs TRBV7-2 and TRBJ1-4, with D uncertain. V was clipped by 8 bases and J by 4 bases, with 11 bases between them. This CDR3 comprises 13 residues. CDR1 is SGHTA, CDR2 FQGNSA, per germline. This chain's CDR3 is CASSPRGNEKLFF. The CDR3 DNA reads TGTGCCAGCTCGCCACGGGGTAATGAAAAACTGTTTTTT.

In its sample, this clone was seen once. The junction departs from the called germline gene at one end, perhaps through a read error. The CDR3 nucleotides read TGTGCCAGCACTTACCGGGACAGCCAGAATCAGCCCCAGCATTTT. This translates into CASTYRDSQNQPQHF. The rearrangement links TRBV6-6 to TRBJ1-5; 7 bases fit TRBD1. The germline V gene has CDR1 MNHNY and CDR2 SVGAGI (reference sequence). The CDR3 extends over 15 amino acids.

The CDR3 DNA follows: TGTGCCAGCAGGTCGGGGACAGGGATAGTCTATGGCTACACCTTC. Its translation: CASRSGTGIVYGYTF. This chain links TRBV28 with TRBJ1-2; 9 bases agree with TRBD1. The V gene end was trimmed by 6 bases and the J gene end by 4 bases; junction bases not matched to a gene: 9. The CDR3 consists of 15 residues. Germline V gene lookup returns CDR1 MDHEN and CDR2 SYDVKM.

J is TRBJ2-7 and V is TRBV7-9, with 7 bases lining up with TRBD2. CDR1 and CDR2 (germline): SEHNR, FQNEAQ (reference sequence). The CDR3 contains 14 residues. V lost 5 bases, J lost 5 bases, and 9 bases stayed unmatched. The CDR3 sequence: CASSRLAGVHEQYF. The CDR3 DNA follows: TGTGCCAGCAGCCGACTTGCGGGAGTCCACGAGCAGTACTTC.

V gene TRBV21-1 combines with J gene TRBJ2-5; the tabulated D call, TRBD2, remains unverified against the DNA. TRBV21-1 is deemed a pseudogene. The CDR3 totals 15 residues. The DNA of the CDR3 is TGTGCCAGCAGCAAAGTCAGGACTAGTCAAGAGACCCAGTACTTC. Amino acids: CASSKVRTSQETQYF.

The rearrangement joins TRBV5-1 to TRBJ2-5, with 7 bases fitting TRBD2. CDR3 length: 15 residues. Germline V gene data show CDR1 as SGHRS and CDR2 as YFSETQ. The V and J ends lost 0 bases and 4 bases, in that order; junction bases with no gene match: 6. CDR3 bases: TGCGCCAGCAGCTTGGGGGACTACGCAATAGAGACCCAGTACTTC. As protein: CASSLGDYAIETQYF.

The chain is built from TRBV28 and TRBJ2-5; 9 positions match TRBD1. CDR1 is MDHEN and CDR2 is SYDVKM in the germline V gene. Losses at the gene ends were 5 bases for V and 5 bases for J; bases not matched to a gene: 15. This CDR3 region has 17 residues. The CDR3 coding sequence is TGTGCCAGCAGTCCCCACCATCCCGGGACAGGGTTGGAGACCCAGTACTTC. Translation: CASSPHHPGTGLETQYF.

V gene TRBV7-2 combines with J gene TRBJ1-5, with no clear D. This CDR3 contains 13 residues. CDR1 and CDR2 from the germline V gene are SGHTA and FQGNSA. V lost 5 bases and J lost 4, with 9 bases in between. The DNA of the CDR3 is TGTGCCAGCAGCCCTCGGAGTAATCAGCCCCAGCATTTT. This translates into CASSPRSNQPQHF.

V and J are TRBV27 and TRBJ1-5; 9 bases match TRBD1. CDR3 size: 14 residues. Germline loops: CDR1 MNHEY, CDR2 SMNVEV (reference sequence). Trimming at V came to 6 bases and at J to 3 bases, leaving 3 bases not matched to a gene. The CDR3 region is CASRGQGYNQPQHF. CDR3 in DNA: TGTGCCAGCAGGGGACAGGGCTACAATCAGCCCCAGCATTTT.

The chain couples TRBV4-2 to TRBJ2-1; D might be TRBD2 (6 bases). Looked up from germline, CDR1 is LGHNA and CDR2 is YNFKEQ. The length of the CDR3 is 19 residues. V dropped 0 bases and J dropped 7 bases, with 25 bases sitting between them. The CDR3 sequence: CASSQEAKLGRILVNEQFF. The CDR3 DNA reads TGTGCCAGCAGCCAAGAAGCCAAGTTAGGGAGGATTCTGGTTAATGAGCAGTTCTTC.

This chain links TRBV18 with TRBJ1-5, with D hard to call. V was clipped by 3 bases and J by 3 bases, with 12 bases between them. Germline CDR1 KGHSH, CDR2 LQKENI. The CDR3 consists of 15 residues. For the CDR3, the DNA is TGTGCCAGCTCACCCGCCGGTCGGGACAATCAGCCCCAGCATTTT. Amino acids: CASSPAGRDNQPQHF. The full variable domain, completed using reference TRBV18 and TRBJ1-5, is NAGVMQNPRHLVRRRGQEARLRCSPMKGHSHVYWYRQLPEEGLKFMVYLQKENIIDESGMPKERFSAEFPKEGPSILRIQQVVRGDSAAYFCASSPAGRDNQPQHFGDGTRLSIL.

A single count supports this clone. The chain is built from TRBV27 and TRBJ1-1; D ambiguous. Germline V gene data show CDR1 as MNHEY and CDR2 as SMNVEV (reference sequence). CDR3 length: 14 residues. The V gene lost 5 bases and the J gene lost 0 bases, with 10 bases spanning the gap. The CDR3 spells CASSEQFMNTEAFF. As DNA, the CDR3 is TGTGCCAGCAGTGAACAGTTCATGAACACTGAAGCTTTCTTT.

The chain links TRBV19 to TRBJ1-2, with D tentatively TRBD1 (5 bases). Per germline, CDR1 LNHDA and CDR2 SQIVND (reference sequence). V lost 2 bases and J lost 2, with 9 bases in between. The CDR3 has 14 amino acids. CDR3 protein: CASSISGINYGYTF. In DNA form, the CDR3 reads TGTGCCAGTAGTATATCAGGGATCAACTATGGCTACACCTTC. Variable domain in full (rest from reference TRBV19 and TRBJ1-2): DGGITQSPKYLFRKEGQNVTLSCEQNLNHDAMYWYRQDPGQGLRLIYYSQIVNDFQKGDIAEGYSVSREKKESFPLTVTSAQKNPTAFYLCASSISGINYGYTFGSGTRLTVV.

The gene calls are TRBV9 and TRBJ2-1; 10 bases are shared with TRBD2. Germline V gives CDR1 SGDLS, CDR2 YYNGEE. Trimming took 0 bases from V and 3 from J; bases not matched to a gene: 6. This CDR3 contains 17 residues. The CDR3 here is CASSVVGLAGVYNEQFF. CDR3 nucleotide sequence: TGTGCCAGCAGCGTAGTCGGGCTAGCGGGAGTCTACAATGAGCAGTTCTTC.

The V gene is TRBV5-1, the J gene TRBJ1-2; 7 nucleotides align to TRBD1. Germline CDR1 reads SGHRS; CDR2 reads YFSETQ. The CDR3 has 15 residues. V lost 4 bases and J lost 6; bases outside the gene matches: 12. The CDR3 nucleotides are TGCGCCAGCAGCCCAACAGGGGCCGGATTCGATGGCTACACCTTC. Protein product: CASSPTGAGFDGYTF.

The gene calls are TRBV19 and TRBJ1-3; TRBD1 matches 8 bases. This CDR3 has 14 amino acids. V trimming: 8 bases; J trimming: 4 bases; junction bases outside the gene matches: 7. Germline CDR1 LNHDA, CDR2 SQIVND (reference sequence). The DNA for the CDR3 is TGTGCCAGTTGTCGACAGGGGAAAGGAAACACCATATATTTT. The encoded protein is CASCRQGKGNTIYF.

The chain has TRBV7-9 and TRBJ1-5; the D gene is possibly TRBD1 (6 bases). V was cut by 5 bases and J by 1 base, with 12 bases left in between. CDR3 length: 15 amino acids. The germline gives CDR1 SEHNR, CDR2 FQNEAQ (reference sequence). In DNA form, the CDR3 reads TGTGCCAGCAGCATGACAGGCTCGAGCAATCAGCCCCAGCATTTT. Translation: CASSMTGSSNQPQHF.

J is TRBJ1-5 and V is TRBV28, with D possibly matching TRBD1 (5 bases). This CDR3 spans 14 amino acids. Trimming took 3 bases from V and 4 from J, leaving 10 bases between them. Germline V gives CDR1 MDHEN, CDR2 SYDVKM. The CDR3 loop is CASSLRQSNQPQHF. In DNA, the CDR3 is TGTGCCAGCAGTTTGCGACAGTCAAATCAGCCCCAGCATTTT.

The chain carries TRBV29-1 and TRBJ2-7, with 10 nucleotides matching TRBD2. The CDR3 is made up of 14 amino acids. CDR1 SQVTM and CDR2 ANQGSEA come from the germline V gene. V lost 1 base, J lost 3 bases, and 3 bases stayed unmatched. The CDR3 DNA reads as TGCAGCGTTGAAGGACTAGCGGGCTACTACGAGCAGTACTTC. Residues: CSVEGLAGYYEQYF.

The rearrangement uses TRBV11-1 and TRBJ2-7; D perhaps matches TRBD2 (6 bases). The CDR3 length is 13 residues. V dropped 2 bases and J dropped 4 bases, with 9 bases sitting between them. Germline values: CDR1 SGHAT, CDR2 FQDESV (reference sequence). CDR3 loop: CASSLYAGYEQYF. As DNA, the CDR3 is TGTGCCAGCAGCTTATACGCGGGGTACGAGCAGTACTTC. The whole variable domain, filled in from reference TRBV11-1 and TRBJ2-7, reads EAEVAQSPRYKITEKSQAVAFWCDPISGHATLYWYRQILGQGPELLVQFQDESVVDDSQLPKDRFSAERLKGVDSTLKIQPAELGDSAMYLCASSLYAGYEQYFGPGTRLTVT.

The chain couples TRBV27 to TRBJ2-1; TRBD2 might be the D (5 bases). Germline CDR1 reads MNHEY; CDR2 reads SMNVEV (reference sequence). The CDR3 contains 13 residues. Trimming took 0 bases from V and 9 from J, leaving 9 bases between them. The CDR3 sequence: CASSLSAEGEQFF. In DNA form, the CDR3 reads TGTGCCAGCAGTTTATCGGCCGAGGGTGAGCAGTTCTTC.